This TCR beta chain was recovered during a study of blood T cell repertoires in COVID-19. Germline CDR1 LGHDT, CDR2 YNNKEL (reference sequence). The CDR3 length is 11 residues. Between the trimmed V and J ends, which lost 5 bases and 6 bases, there was a span of 7 bases. Only in-frame clones appear in the TCRdb table, and some are missing; sequencing was by immunoSEQ multiplex PCR. The data contain over 200,000 clones, 65% to 90% of them seen just once; the ten biggest clones take up 15% to 17%. Adults between about 18 and 95 years of age took part from 20 to 25 US areas. Sequencing used PBMCs or T cells enriched from blood (not recorded which). The clonotype was recovered from a man between 18 and 35 years old who had recovered from COVID-19. V usage is TRBV3-1 (or the pseudogene TRBV3-2) and J usage is TRBJ2-5, with D unclear. This CDR3 reads CASSFIQTQYF. The CDR3, as DNA: TGTGCCAGCAGCTTTATTCAGACCCAGTACTTC.